The clone carrying this TCR beta chain has a handful of counts. Each cell subset's genomic DNA was divided evenly among several immunoSEQ plates. Some clones are missing from TCRdb's copy, which holds only in-frame ones; the method was immunoSEQ multiplex PCR. The sample yields about half a million clones, about 78% seen once. The sample originates from a study of shared clonotypes between healthy human individuals. Across the whole study: With ages of 18 to 49, the donors were a couple of women and three men.

Unsorted material relied on 90 million to 100 million PBMCs as the source of genomic DNA. The CDR3 contains 15 residues. Germline values: CDR1 SGHRS, CDR2 YFSETQ. With 7 bases clipped from V and 7 bases from J, the junction kept 12 bases outside the gene matches. Source material: PBMCs. The chain couples TRBV5-1 to TRBJ2-7, with 12 bases identical to TRBD2. The clonotype comes from a middle-aged woman in good health. Some clones in this sample may be carry-over from other donors' samples. The CDR3 DNA reads TGCGCCAGCTCCCGGACTAGCGGGGACCGGGGGGAGCAGTACTTC. Protein: CASSRTSGDRGEQYF.